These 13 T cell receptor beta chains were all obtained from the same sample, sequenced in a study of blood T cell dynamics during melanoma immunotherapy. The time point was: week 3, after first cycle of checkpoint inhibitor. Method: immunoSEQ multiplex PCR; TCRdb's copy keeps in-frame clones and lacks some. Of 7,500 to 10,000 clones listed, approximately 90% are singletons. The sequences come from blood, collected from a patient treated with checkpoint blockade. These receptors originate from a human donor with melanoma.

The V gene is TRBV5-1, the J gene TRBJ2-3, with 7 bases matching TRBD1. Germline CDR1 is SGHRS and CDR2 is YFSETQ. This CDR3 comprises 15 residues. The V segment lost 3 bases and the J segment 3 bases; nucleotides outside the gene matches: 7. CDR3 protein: CASSYRDRETDTQYF. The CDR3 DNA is TGCGCCAGCAGCTACCGGGACAGAGAAACAGATACGCAGTATTTT.

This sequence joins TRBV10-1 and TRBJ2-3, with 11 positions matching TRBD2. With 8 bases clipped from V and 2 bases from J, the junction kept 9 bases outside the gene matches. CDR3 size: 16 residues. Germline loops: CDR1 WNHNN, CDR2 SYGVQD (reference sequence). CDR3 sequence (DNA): TGCGCCAGCGCGAGACTAGCGGGAACTCCCACAGATACGCAGTATTTT. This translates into CASARLAGTPTDTQYF.

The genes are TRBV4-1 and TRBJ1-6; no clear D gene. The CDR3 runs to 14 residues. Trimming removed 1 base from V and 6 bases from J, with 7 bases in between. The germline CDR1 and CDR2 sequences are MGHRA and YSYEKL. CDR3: CASSQAVGNSPLHF. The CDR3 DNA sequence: TGCGCCAGCAGCCAAGCGGTCGGTAATTCACCCCTCCACTTT.

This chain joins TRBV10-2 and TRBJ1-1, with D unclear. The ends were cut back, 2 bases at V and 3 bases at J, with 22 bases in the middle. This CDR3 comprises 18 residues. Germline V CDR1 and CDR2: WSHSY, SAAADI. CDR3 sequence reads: CASSEPYSSQFLDTEAFF. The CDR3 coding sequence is TGCGCCAGCAGTGAGCCCTACTCATCTCAGTTTCTGGACACTGAAGCTTTCTTT.

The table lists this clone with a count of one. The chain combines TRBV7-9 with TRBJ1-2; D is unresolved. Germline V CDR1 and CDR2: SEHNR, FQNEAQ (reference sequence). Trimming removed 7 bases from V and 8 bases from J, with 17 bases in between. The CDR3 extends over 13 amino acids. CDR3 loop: CASNPAEGEGYTF. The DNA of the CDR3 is TGTGCCAGCAACCCGGCCGAAGGAGAGGGCTACACCTTC.

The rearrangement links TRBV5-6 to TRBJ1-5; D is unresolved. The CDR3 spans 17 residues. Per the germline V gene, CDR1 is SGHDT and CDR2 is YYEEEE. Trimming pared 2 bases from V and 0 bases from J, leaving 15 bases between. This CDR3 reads CASSFLSGGYSNQPQHF. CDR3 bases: TGTGCCAGCAGCTTTTTATCGGGCGGATATAGCAATCAGCCCCAGCATTTT.

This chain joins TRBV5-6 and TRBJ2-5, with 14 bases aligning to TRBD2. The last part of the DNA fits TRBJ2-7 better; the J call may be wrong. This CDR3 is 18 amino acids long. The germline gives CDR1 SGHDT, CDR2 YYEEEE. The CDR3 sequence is CASSYRTSGGLSSYEQYF. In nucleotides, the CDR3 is TGTGCCAGCAGCTATAGGACTAGCGGGGGGCTTAGCTCCTACGAGCAGTACTTC.

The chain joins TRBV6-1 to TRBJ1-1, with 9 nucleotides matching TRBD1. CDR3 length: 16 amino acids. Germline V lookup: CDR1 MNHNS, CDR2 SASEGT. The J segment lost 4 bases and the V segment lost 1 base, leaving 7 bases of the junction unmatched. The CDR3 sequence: CASSEELGQGSTEAFF. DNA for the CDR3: TGTGCCAGCAGTGAAGAATTAGGACAGGGGAGCACTGAAGCTTTCTTT.

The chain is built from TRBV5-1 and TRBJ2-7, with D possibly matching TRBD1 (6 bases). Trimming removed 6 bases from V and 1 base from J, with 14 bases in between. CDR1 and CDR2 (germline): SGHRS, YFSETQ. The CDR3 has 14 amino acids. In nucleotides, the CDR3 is TGCGCCAGCACCCCTCGGACAGATTCCTACGAGCAGTACTTC. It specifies CASTPRTDSYEQYF.

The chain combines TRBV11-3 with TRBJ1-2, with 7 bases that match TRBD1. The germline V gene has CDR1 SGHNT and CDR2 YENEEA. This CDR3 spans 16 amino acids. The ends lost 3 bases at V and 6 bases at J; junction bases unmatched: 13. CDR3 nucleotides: TGTGCCAGCAGCTTCGGCAGGGGGTCTGTAGCTGATGGCTACACCTTC. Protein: CASSFGRGSVADGYTF.

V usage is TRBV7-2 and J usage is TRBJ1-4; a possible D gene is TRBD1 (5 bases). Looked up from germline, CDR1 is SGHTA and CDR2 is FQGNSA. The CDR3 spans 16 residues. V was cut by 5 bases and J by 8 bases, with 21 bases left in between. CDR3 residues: CASSPISGTTGEKLFF. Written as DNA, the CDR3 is TGTGCCAGCAGCCCTATCTCAGGCACAACAGGAGAAAAACTGTTTTTT.

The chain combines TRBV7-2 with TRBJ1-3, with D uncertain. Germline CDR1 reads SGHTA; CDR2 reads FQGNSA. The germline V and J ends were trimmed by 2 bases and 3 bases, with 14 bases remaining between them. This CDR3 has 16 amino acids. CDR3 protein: CASSLSVGDNGNTIYF. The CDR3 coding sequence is TGTGCCAGCAGCTTATCGGTCGGGGATAATGGAAACACCATATATTTT. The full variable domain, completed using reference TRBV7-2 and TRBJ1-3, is GAGVSQSPSNKVTEKGKDVELRCDPISGHTALYWYRQSLGQGLEFLIYFQGNSAPDKSGLPSDRFSAERTGGSVSTLTIQRTQQEDSAVYLCASSLSVGDNGNTIYFGEGSWLTVV.

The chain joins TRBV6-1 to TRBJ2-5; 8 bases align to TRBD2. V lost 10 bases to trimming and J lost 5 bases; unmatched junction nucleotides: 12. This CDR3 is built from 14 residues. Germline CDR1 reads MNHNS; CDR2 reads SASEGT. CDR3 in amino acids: CATKSSGGGETQYF. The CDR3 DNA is TGTGCCACAAAGTCCAGCGGGGGCGGGGAGACCCAGTACTTC.